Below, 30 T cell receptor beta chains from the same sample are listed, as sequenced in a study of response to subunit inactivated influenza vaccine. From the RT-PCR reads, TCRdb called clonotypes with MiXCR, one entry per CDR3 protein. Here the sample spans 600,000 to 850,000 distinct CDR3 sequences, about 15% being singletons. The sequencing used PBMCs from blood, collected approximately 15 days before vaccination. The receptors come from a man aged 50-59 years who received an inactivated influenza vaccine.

The DNA for the CDR3 is TGTGCCAGCAGCTTAGACGGCCCGAGGGTCGCGCAGTACTTC. Translation gives CASSLDGPRVAQYF. V gene TRBV7-9 combines with J gene TRBJ2-7, with D possibly being TRBD2 (5 bases). This CDR3 has 14 residues. Trimming cost V 1 base and J 9 bases, with 16 bases left between them. The V gene's germline CDR1 is SEHNR and CDR2 FQNEAQ (reference sequence).

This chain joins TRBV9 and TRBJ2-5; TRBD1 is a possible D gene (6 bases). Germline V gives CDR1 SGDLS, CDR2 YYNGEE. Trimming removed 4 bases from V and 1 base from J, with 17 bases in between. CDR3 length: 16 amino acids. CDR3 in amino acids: CASSPRSGTSQETQYF. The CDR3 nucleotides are TGTGCCAGCAGCCCGAGATCCGGGACATCCCAAGAGACCCAGTACTTC.

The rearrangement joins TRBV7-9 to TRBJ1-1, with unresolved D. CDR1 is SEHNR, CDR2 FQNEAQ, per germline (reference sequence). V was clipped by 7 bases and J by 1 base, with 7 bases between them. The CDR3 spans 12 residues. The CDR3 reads CASTPKNTEAFF. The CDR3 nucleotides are TGTGCCAGCACCCCAAAGAACACTGAAGCTTTCTTT. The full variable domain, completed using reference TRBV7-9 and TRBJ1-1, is DTGVSQNPRHKITKRGQNVTFRCDPISEHNRLYWYRQTLGQGPEFLTYFQNEAQLEKSRLLSDRFSAERPKGSFSTLEIQRTEQGDSAMYLCASTPKNTEAFFGQGTRLTVV.

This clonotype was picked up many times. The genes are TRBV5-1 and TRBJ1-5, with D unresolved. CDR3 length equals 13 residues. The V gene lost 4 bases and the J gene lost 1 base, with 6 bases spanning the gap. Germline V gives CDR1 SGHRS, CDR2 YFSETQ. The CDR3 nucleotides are TGCGCCAGCAGCATGGACAGCAATCAGCCCCAGCATTTT. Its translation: CASSMDSNQPQHF.

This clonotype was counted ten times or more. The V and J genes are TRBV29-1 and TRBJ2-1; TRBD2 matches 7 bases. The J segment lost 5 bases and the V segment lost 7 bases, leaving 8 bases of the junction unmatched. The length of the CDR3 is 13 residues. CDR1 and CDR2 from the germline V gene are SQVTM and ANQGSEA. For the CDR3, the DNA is TGCAGCGCCGGGGGGTACATCCACAATGAGCAGTTCTTC. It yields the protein CSAGGYIHNEQFF.

The CDR3 spells CASGSGTSGSGPPGANVLTF. CDR3 DNA sequence: TGTGCCAGCGGATCCGGGACTAGCGGGAGTGGACCCCCTGGGGCCAACGTCCTGACTTTC. The chain joins TRBV6-2 or TRBV6-3 to TRBJ2-6, with 14 positions matching TRBD2. V trimming: 8 bases; J trimming: 2 bases; junction bases outside the gene matches: 14. The CDR3 runs to 20 residues. Germline-derived CDR1 and CDR2 are MNHEY and SVGEGT.

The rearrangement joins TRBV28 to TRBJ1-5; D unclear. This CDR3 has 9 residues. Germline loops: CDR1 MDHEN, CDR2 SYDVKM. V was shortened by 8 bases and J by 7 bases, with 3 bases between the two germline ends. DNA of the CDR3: TGTGCCAGCTTCCAGCCCCAGCATTTT. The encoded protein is CASFQPQHF.

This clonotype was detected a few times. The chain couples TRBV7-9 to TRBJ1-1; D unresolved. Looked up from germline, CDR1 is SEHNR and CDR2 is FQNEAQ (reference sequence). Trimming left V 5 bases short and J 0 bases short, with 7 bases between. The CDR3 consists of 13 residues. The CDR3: CASSPLVNTEAFF. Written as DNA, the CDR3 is TGTGCCAGCAGCCCTTTGGTGAACACTGAAGCTTTCTTT. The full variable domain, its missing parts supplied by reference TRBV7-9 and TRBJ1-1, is DTGVSQNPRHKITKRGQNVTFRCDPISEHNRLYWYRQTLGQGPEFLTYFQNEAQLEKSRLLSDRFSAERPKGSFSTLEIQRTEQGDSAMYLCASSPLVNTEAFFGQGTRLTVV.

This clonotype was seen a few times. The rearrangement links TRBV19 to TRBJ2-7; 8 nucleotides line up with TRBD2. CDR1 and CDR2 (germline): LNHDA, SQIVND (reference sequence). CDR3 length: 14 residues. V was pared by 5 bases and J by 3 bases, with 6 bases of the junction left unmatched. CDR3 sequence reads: CASSSASGYYEQYF. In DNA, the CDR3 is TGTGCCAGTAGTTCGGCTAGCGGGTACTACGAGCAGTACTTC.

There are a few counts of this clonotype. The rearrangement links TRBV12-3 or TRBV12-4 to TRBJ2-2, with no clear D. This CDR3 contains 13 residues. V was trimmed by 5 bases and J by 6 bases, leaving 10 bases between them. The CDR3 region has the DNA TGTGCCAGCAGTCTGGGAAGGCCCGGGGAGCTGTTTTTT. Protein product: CASSLGRPGELFF.

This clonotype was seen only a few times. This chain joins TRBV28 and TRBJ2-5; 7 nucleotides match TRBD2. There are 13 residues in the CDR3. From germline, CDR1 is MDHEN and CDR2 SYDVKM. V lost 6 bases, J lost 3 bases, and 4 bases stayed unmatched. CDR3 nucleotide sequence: TGTGCCAGCAGAGAGCTAGCGGAAGAGACCCAGTACTTC. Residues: CASRELAEETQYF.

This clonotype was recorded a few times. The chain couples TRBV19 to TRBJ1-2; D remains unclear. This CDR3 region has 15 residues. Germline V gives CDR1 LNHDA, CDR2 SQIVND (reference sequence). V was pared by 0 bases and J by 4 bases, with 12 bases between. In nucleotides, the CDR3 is TGTGCCAGTAGTATAGACCAATTCTCCGTCTATGGCTACACCTTC. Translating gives CASSIDQFSVYGYTF.

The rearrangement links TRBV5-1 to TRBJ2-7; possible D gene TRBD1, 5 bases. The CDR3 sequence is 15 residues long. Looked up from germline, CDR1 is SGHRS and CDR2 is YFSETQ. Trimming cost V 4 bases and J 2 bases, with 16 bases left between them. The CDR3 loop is CASSRSMGRAYEQYF. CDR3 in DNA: TGCGCCAGCAGCCGGTCGATGGGCAGGGCCTACGAGCAGTACTTC. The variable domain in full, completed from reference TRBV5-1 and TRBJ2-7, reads KAGVTQTPRYLIKTRGQQVTLSCSPISGHRSVSWYQQTPGQGLQFLFEYFSETQRNKGNFPGRFSGRQFSNSRSEMNVSTLELGDSALYLCASSRSMGRAYEQYFGPGTRLTVT.

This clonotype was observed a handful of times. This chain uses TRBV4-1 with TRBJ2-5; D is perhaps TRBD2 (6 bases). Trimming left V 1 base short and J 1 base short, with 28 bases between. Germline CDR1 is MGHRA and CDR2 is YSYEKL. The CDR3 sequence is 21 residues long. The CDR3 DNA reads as TGCGCCAGCAGCCAAGGTCGTCGGGGACGGTGGCGGGGCTTAATCCAAGAGACCCAGTACTTC. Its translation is CASSQGRRGRWRGLIQETQYF.

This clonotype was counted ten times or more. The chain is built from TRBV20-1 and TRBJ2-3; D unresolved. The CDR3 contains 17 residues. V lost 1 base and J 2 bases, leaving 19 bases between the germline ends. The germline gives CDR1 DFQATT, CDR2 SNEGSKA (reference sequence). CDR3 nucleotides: TGCAGTGCTAGAGCTAGTGGAGAAGACCCCTACACAGATACGCAGTATTTT. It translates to CSARASGEDPYTDTQYF.

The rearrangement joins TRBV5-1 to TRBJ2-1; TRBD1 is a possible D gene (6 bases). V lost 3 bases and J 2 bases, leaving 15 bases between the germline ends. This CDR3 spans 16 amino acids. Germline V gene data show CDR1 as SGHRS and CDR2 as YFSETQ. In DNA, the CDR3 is TGCGCCAGCAGCTCAGGGACAACACTGACCTACAATGAGCAGTTCTTC. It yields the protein CASSSGTTLTYNEQFF.

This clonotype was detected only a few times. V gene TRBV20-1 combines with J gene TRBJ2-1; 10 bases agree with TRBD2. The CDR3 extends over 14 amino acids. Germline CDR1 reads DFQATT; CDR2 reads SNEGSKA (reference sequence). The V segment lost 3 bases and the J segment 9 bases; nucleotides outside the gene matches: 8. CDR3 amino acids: CSASRLAGGGEQFF. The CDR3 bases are TGCAGTGCTAGTAGGTTAGCGGGGGGTGGTGAGCAGTTCTTC.

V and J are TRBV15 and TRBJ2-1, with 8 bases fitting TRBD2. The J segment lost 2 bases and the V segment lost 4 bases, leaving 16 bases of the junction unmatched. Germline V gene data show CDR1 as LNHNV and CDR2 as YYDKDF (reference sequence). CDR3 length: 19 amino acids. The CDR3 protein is CATSTSAGGPTGTYNEQFF. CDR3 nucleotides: TGTGCCACCAGCACATCGGCGGGGGGACCCACCGGAACCTACAATGAGCAGTTCTTC. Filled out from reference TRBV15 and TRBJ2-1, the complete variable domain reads DAMVIQNPRYQVTQFGKPVTLSCSQTLNHNVMYWYQQKSSQAPKLLFHYYDKDFNNEADTPDNFQSRRPNTSFCFLDIRSPGLGDTAMYLCATSTSAGGPTGTYNEQFFGPGTRLTVL.

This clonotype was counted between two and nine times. CDR3 in DNA: TGCAGTGCTAGAGCCGCAGGGAGGAGAGACACTGAAGCTTTCTTT. Translation: CSARAAGRRDTEAFF. The J gene is TRBJ1-1, the V gene TRBV20-1; TRBD1 is a possible D gene (5 bases). CDR3 length: 15 residues. The V and J ends lost 1 base and 3 bases respectively, with 15 bases between them. The germline CDR1 and CDR2 sequences are DFQATT and SNEGSKA (reference sequence).

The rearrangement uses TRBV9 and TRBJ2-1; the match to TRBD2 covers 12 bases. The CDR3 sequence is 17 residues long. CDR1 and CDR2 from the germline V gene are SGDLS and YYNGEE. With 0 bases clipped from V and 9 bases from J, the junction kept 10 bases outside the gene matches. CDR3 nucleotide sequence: TGTGCCAGCAGCGTAGCACTAGCGGGAGGTGGGGGCATTGAGCAGTTCTTC. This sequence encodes CASSVALAGGGGIEQFF.

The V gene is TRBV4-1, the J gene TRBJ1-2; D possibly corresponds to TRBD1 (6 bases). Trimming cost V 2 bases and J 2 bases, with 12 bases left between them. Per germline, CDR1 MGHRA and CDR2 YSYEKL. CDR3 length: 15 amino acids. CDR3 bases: TGCGCCAGCAGCCAAACGGTGCAGGGGAACTATGGCTACACCTTC. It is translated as CASSQTVQGNYGYTF.

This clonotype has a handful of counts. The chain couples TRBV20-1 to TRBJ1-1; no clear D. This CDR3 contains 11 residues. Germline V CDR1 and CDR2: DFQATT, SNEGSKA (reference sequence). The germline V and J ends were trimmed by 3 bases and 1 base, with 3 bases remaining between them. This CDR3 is CSARKNTEAFF. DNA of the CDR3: TGCAGTGCTAGGAAGAACACTGAAGCTTTCTTT.

For the CDR3, the DNA is TGTGCCAGCAGCCCCTCGGGGAGGGGGCGAGGAGAGACCCAGTACTTC. Amino acid sequence: CASSPSGRGRGETQYF. V gene TRBV3-1 combines with J gene TRBJ2-5; TRBD1 or TRBD2 may be the D gene (7 bases each). Germline assignment: CDR1 LGHDT and CDR2 YNNKEL (reference sequence). The germline V and J ends were trimmed by 4 bases and 4 bases, with 19 bases remaining between them. CDR3 length: 16 residues.

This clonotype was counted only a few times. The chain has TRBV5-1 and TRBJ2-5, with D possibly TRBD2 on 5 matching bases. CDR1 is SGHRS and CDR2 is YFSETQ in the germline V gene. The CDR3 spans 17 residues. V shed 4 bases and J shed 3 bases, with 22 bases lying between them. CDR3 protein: CASSLQPRPGNKETQYF. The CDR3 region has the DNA TGCGCCAGCAGCCTTCAACCCCGTCCGGGGAATAAAGAGACCCAGTACTTC.

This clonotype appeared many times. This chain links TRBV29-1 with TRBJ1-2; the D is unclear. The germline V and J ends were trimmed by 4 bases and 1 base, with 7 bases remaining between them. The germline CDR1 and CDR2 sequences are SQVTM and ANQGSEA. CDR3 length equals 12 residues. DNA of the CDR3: TGCAGCGTTGGCCAGAGTAACTATGGCTACACCTTC. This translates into CSVGQSNYGYTF.

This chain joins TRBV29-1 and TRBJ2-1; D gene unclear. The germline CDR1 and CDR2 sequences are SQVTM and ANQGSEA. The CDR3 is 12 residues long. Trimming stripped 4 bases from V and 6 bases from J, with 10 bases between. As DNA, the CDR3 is TGCAGCGTTGTCTTATGGGCCAATGAGCAGTTCTTC. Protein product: CSVVLWANEQFF.

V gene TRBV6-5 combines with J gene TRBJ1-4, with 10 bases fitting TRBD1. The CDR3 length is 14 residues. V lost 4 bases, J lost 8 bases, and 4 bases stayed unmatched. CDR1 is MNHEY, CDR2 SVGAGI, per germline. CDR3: CASSSGTGVEKLFF. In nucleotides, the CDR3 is TGTGCCAGCAGTTCCGGGACAGGGGTCGAAAAACTGTTTTTT.

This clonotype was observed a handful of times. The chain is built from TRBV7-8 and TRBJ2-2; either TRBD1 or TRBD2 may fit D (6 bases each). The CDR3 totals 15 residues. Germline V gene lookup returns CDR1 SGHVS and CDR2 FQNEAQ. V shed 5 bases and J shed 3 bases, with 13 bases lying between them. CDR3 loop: CASSQRGDYTGELFF. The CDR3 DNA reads TGTGCCAGCAGCCAAAGGGGGGACTACACCGGGGAGCTGTTTTTT.

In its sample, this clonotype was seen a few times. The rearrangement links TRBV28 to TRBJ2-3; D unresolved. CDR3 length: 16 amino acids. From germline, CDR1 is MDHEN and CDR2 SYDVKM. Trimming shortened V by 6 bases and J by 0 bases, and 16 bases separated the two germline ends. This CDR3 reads CASSGASVLSTDTQYF. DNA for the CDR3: TGTGCCAGCAGCGGCGCCTCAGTATTAAGCACAGATACGCAGTATTTT.

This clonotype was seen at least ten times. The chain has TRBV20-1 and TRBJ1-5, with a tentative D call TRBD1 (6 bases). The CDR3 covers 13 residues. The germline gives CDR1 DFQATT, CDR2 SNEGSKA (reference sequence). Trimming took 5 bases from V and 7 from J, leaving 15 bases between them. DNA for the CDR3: TGCAGTGCTCATGCCAGGGGCGTACAGCCCCAGCATTTT. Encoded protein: CSAHARGVQPQHF.